The source of this TCR beta chain is a study of CD8 T cells in ankylosing spondylitis. This CDR3 is built from 13 residues. The germline V gene has CDR1 MNHEY and CDR2 SMNVEV (reference sequence). V trimming: 5 bases; J trimming: 5 bases; junction bases outside the gene matches: 3. Quantitative 5'-RACE with molecular barcodes produced the TCR beta libraries. MiXCR was run by TCRdb on the 5' RACE reads, yielding one entry per CDR3 protein. The sample lists fewer than 200,000 distinct CDR3 sequences; roughly 10% were seen once. In its sample, this clonotype was seen a few times. Its antigen is as yet unknown. General study findings and limits: Blood from ankylosing spondylitis patients appeared to carry a characteristic eight-variant TCR beta motif.

This receptor was identified in a female donor with ankylosing spondylitis or in good health (not recorded which). The chain combines TRBV27 with TRBJ2-5, with TRBD1 identical over 9 bases. Sequencing was carried out using blood, either unsorted or a sorted T cell fraction (not recorded which). The CDR3 nucleotides read TGTGCCAGCAGTCTAGGACAGGGGGAGACCCAGTACTTC. Translated, it gives CASSLGQGETQYF.